This T cell receptor (beta chain) was sequenced in a study of blood T cell repertoires in COVID-19. The wider study: Samples taken during acute and convalescent COVID-19 were collected in the United States, Italy and Spain. Sources were T cells, B-cell-depleted T cells, or PBMCs; the material itself was cDNA or gDNA.

How the authors handled the data: Amplification of reference gene primers provided the estimated nucleated cell counts. Produced via immunoSEQ multiplex PCR; TCRdb's table is partial and in-frame only. For V, J and clone size, that table is used; D and trimming come from the DNA. The repertoire holds under 250,000 clones, approximately 83% seen once, with roughly 10% in the top ten. The J segment lost 1 base and the V segment lost 4 bases, leaving 6 bases of the junction unmatched. CDR1 and CDR2 from the germline V gene are KGHDR and SFDVKD. The CDR3 sequence is 16 residues long. This clone has ten or more counts.

The sample was peripheral blood. This clonotype originated in a man older than 75 with acute or convalescent COVID-19. The V gene is TRBV24-1, the J gene TRBJ2-4, with TRBD2 identical over 7 bases. CDR3 protein: CATSDPRGGAKNIQYF. CDR3 nucleotide sequence: TGTGCCACCAGTGACCCCCGGGGAGGGGCCAAAAACATTCAGTACTTC.